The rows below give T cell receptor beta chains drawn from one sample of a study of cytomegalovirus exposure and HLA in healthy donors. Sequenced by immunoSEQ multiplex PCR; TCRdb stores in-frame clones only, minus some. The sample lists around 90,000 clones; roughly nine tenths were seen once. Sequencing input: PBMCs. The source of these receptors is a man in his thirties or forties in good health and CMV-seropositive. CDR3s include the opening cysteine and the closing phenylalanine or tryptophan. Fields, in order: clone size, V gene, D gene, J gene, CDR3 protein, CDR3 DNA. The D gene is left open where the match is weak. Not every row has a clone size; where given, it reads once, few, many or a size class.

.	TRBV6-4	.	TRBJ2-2	CASSDSGTNTGELFF	TGTGCCAGCAGTGACTCCGGGACTAACACCGGGGAGCTGTTTTTT
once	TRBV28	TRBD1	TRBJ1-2	CASSRRGLKAGYTF	TGTGCCAGCAGCAGGAGGGGGCTCAAGGCTGGCTACACCTTC
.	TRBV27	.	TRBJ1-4	CASSLSFGPNEKLFF	TGTGCCAGCAGTTTATCGTTTGGGCCTAATGAAAAACTGTTTTTT
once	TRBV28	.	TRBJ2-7	CASSSGKKGSYEQYF	TGTGCCAGCAGTTCAGGGAAAAAGGGCTCCTACGAGCAGTACTTC
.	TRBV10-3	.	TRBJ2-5	CAISEGGSETQYF	TGTGCCATCAGTGAAGGGGGATCCGAGACCCAGTACTTC
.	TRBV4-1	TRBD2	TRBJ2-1	CASSQDSSGRPLLTNEQFF	TGCGCCAGCAGCCAAGATTCCAGCGGGAGGCCCCTTCTCACAAATGAGCAGTTCTTC
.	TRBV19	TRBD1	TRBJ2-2	CASTSQGLLNTGELFF	TGTGCCAGTACCTCACAGGGGCTTTTGAACACCGGGGAGCTGTTTTTT
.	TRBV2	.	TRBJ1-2	CASSQTISYGYTF	TGTGCCAGCAGTCAGACAATAAGCTATGGCTACACCTTC
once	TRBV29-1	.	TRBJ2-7	CSAGSRLSYEQYF	TGCAGCGCCGGTAGCCGTCTATCTTACGAGCAGTACTTC
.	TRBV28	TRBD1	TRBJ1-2	CASSLSRTGQNYGYTF	TGTGCCAGCAGTTTATCGCGGACAGGGCAGAACTATGGCTACACCTTC
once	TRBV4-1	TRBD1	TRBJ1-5	CASSSIQGNNQPQHF	TGCGCCAGCAGCAGCATACAGGGGAACAATCAGCCCCAGCATTTT
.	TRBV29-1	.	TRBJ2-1	CSVEDITRLLNNEQFF	TGCAGCGTTGAAGATATAACCCGGTTGTTGAACAATGAGCAGTTCTTC
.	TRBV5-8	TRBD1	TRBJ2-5	CASSLGQGQETQYF	TGTGCCAGCAGCTTGGGACAGGGCCAAGAGACCCAGTACTTC
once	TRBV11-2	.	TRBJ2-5	CASSLVTGQETQYF	TGTGCCAGCAGCTTAGTCACAGGACAAGAGACCCAGTACTTC
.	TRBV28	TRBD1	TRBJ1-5	CASSSLMTDRGGIRPQHF	TGTGCCAGCAGTTCACTTATGACCGACAGGGGAGGAATCAGGCCCCAGCATTTT
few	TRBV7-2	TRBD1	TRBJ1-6	CASSSQGAGSPLHF	TGTGCCAGCAGCTCACAGGGGGCGGGTTCACCCCTCCACTTT
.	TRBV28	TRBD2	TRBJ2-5	CASSLGIGAGGLRETQYF	TGTGCCAGCAGTTTAGGTATTGGAGCGGGAGGGCTGAGGGAGACCCAGTACTTC
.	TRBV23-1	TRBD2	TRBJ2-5	CASSQSGLAGRQETQYF	TGCGCCAGCAGTCAATCGGGGCTAGCGGGCCGTCAAGAGACCCAGTACTTC
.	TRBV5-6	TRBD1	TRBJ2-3	CASSLASRDSADTQYF	TGTGCCAGCAGCTTGGCCTCCCGGGACAGCGCCGATACGCAGTATTTT
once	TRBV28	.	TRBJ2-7	CASTEADSYEQYF	TGTGCCAGCACTGAGGCCGACTCCTACGAGCAGTACTTC
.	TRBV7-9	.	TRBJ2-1	CASSLETGSFLVGNEQFF	TGTGCCAGCAGCTTAGAAACGGGATCTTTTTTGGTTGGCAATGAGCAGTTCTTC
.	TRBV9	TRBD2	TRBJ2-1	CASSVAPGLAAYNEQFF	TGTGCCAGCAGCGTAGCACCGGGACTAGCGGCTTACAATGAGCAGTTCTTC
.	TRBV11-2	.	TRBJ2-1	CASNAGRGYNEQFF	TGTGCCAGCAACGCGGGAAGAGGCTACAATGAGCAGTTCTTC
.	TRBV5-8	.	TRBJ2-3	CASSPHGKGTDTQYF	TGTGCCAGCAGCCCCCACGGGAAGGGCACAGATACGCAGTATTTT
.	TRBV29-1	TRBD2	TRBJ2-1	CSVGTSAYEQFF	TGCAGCGTCGGGACTAGCGCCTATGAGCAGTTCTTC
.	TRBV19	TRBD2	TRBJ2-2	CASSTRLAGPMTGELFF	TGTGCCAGTAGTACTCGTCTAGCGGGACCCATGACCGGGGAGCTGTTTTTT
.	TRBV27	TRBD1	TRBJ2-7	CASSRTLTGEGEQYF	TGTGCCAGCAGTAGAACCTTGACAGGGGAAGGTGAGCAGTACTTC
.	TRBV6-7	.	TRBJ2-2	CASSFPSLLANTGELFF	TGTGCCAGCAGTTTTCCCTCCCTACTAGCGAACACCGGGGAGCTGTTTTTT
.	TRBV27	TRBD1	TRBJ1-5	CASGTGVRSNQPQHF	TGTGCCAGCGGGACAGGGGTTCGGAGCAATCAGCCCCAGCATTTT
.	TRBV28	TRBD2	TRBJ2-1	CASSLSGGRGHEQFF	TGTGCCAGCAGTTTATCCGGGGGGAGGGGCCATGAGCAGTTCTTC
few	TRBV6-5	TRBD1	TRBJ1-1	CASNIRDRGFTEAFF	TGTGCCAGCAATATCCGGGACAGGGGGTTCACTGAAGCTTTCTTT
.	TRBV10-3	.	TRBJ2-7	CAISLDTFYEQYF	TGTGCCATCAGTCTGGACACCTTCTACGAGCAGTACTTC
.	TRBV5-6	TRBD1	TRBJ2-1	CASTPYRGSYNEQFF	TGTGCCAGCACCCCCTACAGGGGATCCTACAATGAGCAGTTCTTC
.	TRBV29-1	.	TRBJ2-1	CSVESTRGYNEQFF	TGCAGCGTTGAGTCTACTCGGGGTTACAATGAGCAGTTCTTC
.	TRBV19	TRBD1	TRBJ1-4	CASAYRGATNEKLFF	TGTGCCAGTGCATACAGGGGCGCAACTAATGAAAAACTGTTTTTT
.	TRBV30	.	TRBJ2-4	CAWSAKRGIEVQYF	TGTGCCTGGAGTGCAAAAAGGGGAATAGAAGTTCAGTACTTC
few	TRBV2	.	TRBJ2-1	CASTPESSYNEQFF	TGTGCCAGCACCCCCGAGAGCTCCTACAATGAGCAGTTCTTC
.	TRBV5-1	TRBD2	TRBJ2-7	CASRRTGLAGSYEQYF	TGCGCCAGCAGAAGGACGGGACTAGCGGGATCCTACGAGCAGTACTTC
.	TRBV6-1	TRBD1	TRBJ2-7	CASSEVGTGDNEQYF	TGTGCCAGCAGTGAAGTAGGGACAGGGGACAACGAGCAGTACTTC
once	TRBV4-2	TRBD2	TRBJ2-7	CASSQDAGGYEQYF	TGTGCCAGCAGCCAAGATGCGGGGGGCTACGAGCAGTACTTC
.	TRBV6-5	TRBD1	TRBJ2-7	CASRKGASSYEQYF	TGTGCCAGCAGGAAGGGGGCGAGCTCCTACGAGCAGTACTTC
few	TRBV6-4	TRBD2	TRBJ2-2	CASSASGSTGELFF	TGTGCCAGCAGTGCTAGCGGGAGCACCGGGGAGCTGTTTTTT
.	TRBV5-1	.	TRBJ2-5	CASMLDIGGSPETQYF	TGCGCCAGCATGTTAGATATCGGGGGATCCCCGGAGACCCAGTACTTC
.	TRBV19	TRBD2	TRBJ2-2	CASSTFGTSGRDTGELFF	TGTGCCAGTAGTACCTTCGGGACTAGCGGGAGGGACACCGGGGAGCTGTTTTTT
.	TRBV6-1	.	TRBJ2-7	CASMKYSSYEQYF	TGTGCCAGCATGAAGTACAGCTCCTACGAGCAGTACTTC
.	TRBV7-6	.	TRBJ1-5	CASSLAIVPGNQPQHF	TGTGCCAGCAGCTTAGCGATCGTACCGGGGAATCAGCCCCAGCATTTT
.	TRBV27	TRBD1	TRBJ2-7	CASSPDRTGIISEQYF	TGTGCCAGCAGTCCCGACCGGACAGGGATTATAAGCGAGCAGTACTTC
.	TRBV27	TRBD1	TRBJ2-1	CASSRQGAHNEQFF	TGTGCCAGCAGTCGGCAGGGGGCTCACAATGAGCAGTTCTTC
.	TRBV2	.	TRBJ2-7	CASSEAGGLSREQYF	TGTGCCAGCAGTGAAGCCGGGGGACTCAGCCGCGAGCAGTACTTC
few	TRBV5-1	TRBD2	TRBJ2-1	CASSFSQTSGSYNEQFF	TGCGCCAGCAGCTTCTCCCAAACTAGCGGGAGCTACAATGAGCAGTTCTTC
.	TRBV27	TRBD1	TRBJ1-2	CASSLSRGQTNYGYTF	TGTGCCAGCAGTTTATCTAGGGGACAGACTAACTATGGCTACACCTTC
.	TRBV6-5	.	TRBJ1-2	CASTPSEAGSGYTF	TGTGCCAGCACTCCTTCAGAGGCCGGCAGTGGCTACACCTTC
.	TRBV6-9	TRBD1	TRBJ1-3	CASSCPGRDRGFPTDSGNTIYF	TGTGCCAGCAGTTGCCCTGGGAGGGACAGGGGCTTTCCAACTGACTCTGGAAACACCATATATTTT